This T cell receptor (beta chain) was sequenced for a study of blood T cell repertoires in COVID-19. The V and J ends lost 3 bases and 1 base, in that order; junction bases with no gene match: 13. The CDR3 is 18 residues long. Germline V lookup: CDR1 SGDLS, CDR2 YYNGEE. In the original analysis: By means of reference gene primer amplification, nucleated cell counts were estimated. Measured with immunoSEQ multiplex PCR; TCRdb has only the in-frame clones, and not every one. The D gene and trimming were derived from the DNA, and the V and J assignments and clone size from that table. This sample yields more than 200,000 clones, of which 82% are seen a single time; around 8% belongs to the top ten.

The chain employs TRBV9 and TRBJ2-5; 9 nucleotides align to TRBD1. The sample comprised peripheral blood. The receptor was isolated from a woman aged 80 or over with COVID-19, enrolled during active disease. In nucleotides, the CDR3 is TGTGCCAGCAGCGCCACTCCCGGGACAGGGTGGAGCCAAGAGACCCAGTACTTC. Its translation is CASSATPGTGWSQETQYF.